The following is a T cell receptor beta chain sequence with its context. Its antigen is currently unknown. Treatment given: approximately 18 received Ad26.COV2.S at low or high dose, single or two shots; 5 received placebo; per-sample allocation not given. Collection of the samples took place on day 63 after the first injection of vaccine or placebo. Spike of the Wuhan-strain SARS-CoV-2 was expressed by an Ad26 vector, which formed the vaccine. The data were taken from a study of Ad26.COV2.S vaccination and SARS-CoV-2 variants. On the study more broadly: Ad26.COV2.S shots went into the muscle once or twice, 56 days apart. Study-level findings and limits: Recipients of vaccine and of placebo showed similar breadth of their non-spike TCR repertoires. Overall T cell responses may have been underestimated by the analyses of TCR breadth and depth.

Measured with immunoSEQ multiplex PCR; TCRdb has only the in-frame clones, and not every one. The table includes 200,000 to 300,000 clones, approximately 90% detected once. The sequence came from a person between 18 and 60 years old who received the Ad26.COV2.S COVID-19 vaccine or a placebo. This specimen consisted of peripheral blood, obtained in a trial of Ad26.COV2.S vaccine versus placebo.

The CDR3 here is CASSSKRESRDRGRAEAFF. CDR3 in DNA: TGTGCCAGCAGCTCTAAAAGGGAGAGTAGGGACAGGGGGAGAGCTGAAGCTTTCTTT. V and J are TRBV5-8 and TRBJ1-1, with TRBD1 matching 11 bases. V gave up 3 bases and J gave up 6 bases; unmatched junction bases: 19. Germline assignment: CDR1 SGHTS and CDR2 YDEGEE. This CDR3 contains 19 residues.